The 9 T cell receptor beta chains given below trace back to one sample, sequenced in a study of blood T cells in healthy people across ages. A sample-barcoded 5' primer and a J-beta primer mix were used in a second PCR of roughly 7 to 11 cycles. Using its own MiXCR run on the 5' RACE reads, TCRdb lists one record per CDR3 protein. The table has about 1.6 million distinct CDR3 sequences, about 35% seen once; the top ten hold around 11%. Material: blood. Every receptor here comes from a woman in her 30s in good health.

The V gene is TRBV20-1, the J gene TRBJ2-7; 7 bases line up with TRBD1. Losses at the gene ends were 2 bases for V and 0 bases for J; bases not matched to a gene: 10. The CDR3 consists of 16 residues. Germline V gives CDR1 DFQATT, CDR2 SNEGSKA (reference sequence). CDR3 amino acids: CSARPPRDSFSYEQYF. As DNA, the CDR3 is TGCAGTGCTAGACCCCCCCGGGACAGCTTCTCCTACGAGCAGTACTTC.

The chain uses TRBV12-3 or TRBV12-4 and TRBJ1-1; D is unclear. The CDR3 is 15 amino acids. V was pared by 2 bases and J by 0 bases, with 10 bases between. The CDR3 region is CASSLFGRMNTEAFF. The CDR3 DNA sequence: TGTGCCAGCAGTTTATTCGGGAGGATGAACACTGAAGCTTTCTTT.

The rearrangement joins TRBV20-1 to TRBJ2-1; the match to TRBD1 covers 8 bases. CDR3 length: 14 amino acids. After removal of 3 bases from V and 4 bases from J, the junction contained 5 bases not matched to a gene. Germline lookup yields CDR1 DFQATT and CDR2 SNEGSKA (reference sequence). CDR3 sequence: CSASPGQVYNEQFF. CDR3 nucleotide sequence: TGCAGTGCTAGTCCGGGACAGGTGTACAATGAGCAGTTCTTC.

The table lists this clonotype with a few counts. The chain uses TRBV20-1 and TRBJ2-1; D possibly uses TRBD1 or TRBD2 (5 bases each). Trimming left V 3 bases short and J 0 bases short, with 15 bases between. Germline CDR1 DFQATT, CDR2 SNEGSKA (reference sequence). The CDR3 length is 16 residues. The CDR3 loop is CSARGRQPSSYNEQFF. The DNA of the CDR3 is TGCAGTGCTAGGGGGAGACAGCCGAGCTCCTACAATGAGCAGTTCTTC.

This clonotype was found a few times. The chain carries TRBV6-6 and TRBJ2-5, with 9 bases aligning to TRBD1. With 6 bases clipped from V and 8 bases from J, the junction kept 4 bases outside the gene matches. Germline CDR1 reads MNHNY; CDR2 reads SVGAGI (reference sequence). This CDR3 contains 12 residues. In nucleotides, the CDR3 is TGTGCCAGCAGGGAGGGACAGGGTACCCAGTACTTC. Protein sequence: CASREGQGTQYF.

The rearrangement uses TRBV4-1 and TRBJ2-1; TRBD1 agrees at 11 bases. Germline trimming cut 2 bases from V and 5 bases from J; bases unmatched to any gene: 11. Germline lookup yields CDR1 MGHRA and CDR2 YSYEKL. This CDR3 spans 18 amino acids. CDR3 nucleotide sequence: TGCGCCAGCAGCCAAACCGGGACAGGGGGGGGTTTGCACAATGAGCAGTTCTTC. This codes for CASSQTGTGGGLHNEQFF.

Points on this clonotype: At one end the junction does not follow the germline gene, possibly because of a read error. V gene TRBV5-1 combines with J gene TRBJ2-3; D may be TRBD1 (6 bases). CDR3 length: 14 residues. CDR1 is SGHRS and CDR2 is YFSETQ in the germline V gene. CDR3 sequence reads: CASSLRTATDTHYF. The CDR3, as DNA: TGCGCCAGCAGCTTGAGGACAGCCACAGATACGCACTATTTT.

In this sample, this clonotype turned up a few times. Mismatch with germline at one junction end may stem from a read error. The rearrangement links TRBV13 to TRBJ2-7; D gene unclear. The J call may be mistaken, given a closer DNA end match to TRBJ2-5. CDR1 and CDR2 (germline): PRHDT, FYEKMQ (reference sequence). The CDR3 is made up of 12 amino acids. The CDR3 DNA sequence: TGTGTCAGCAGCTCGTCGTGGGAGACCCAGTACTTC. Translated, it gives CVSSSSWETQYF.

This clonotype has a handful of counts. The chain combines TRBV15 with TRBJ1-5; D is unclear. The CDR3 extends over 12 amino acids. The germline gives CDR1 LNHNV, CDR2 YYDKDF (reference sequence). Trimming stripped 1 base from V and 5 bases from J, with 3 bases between. The CDR3 reads CATSRGDQPQHF. The CDR3 region has the DNA TGTGCCACCAGCAGAGGCGATCAGCCCCAGCATTTT.